These 23 T cell receptor beta chains were sequenced from one sample in a study of post-analysis software for immune sequencing data. Whole-study findings and limits: When patients were compared with controls, a handful of TRBV segments were more frequent, TRBV5-6, TRBV5-1 and TRBV20-1 among them.

The antigens of these receptors remain unknown. Unique molecular identifiers were present in the TCR beta cDNA libraries. TCRdb processed the PCR reads anew with MiXCR; each CDR3 protein has one entry. This table has 800,000 to 950,000 distinct CDR3 sequences, 53% appearing once. Source material: blood. These receptors all come from a girl between 10 and 17 years old with multiple sclerosis.

CDR3 protein: CSARGARSYEQYF. The CDR3 DNA is TGCAGTGCTAGAGGGGCTCGCTCCTACGAGCAGTACTTC. The rearrangement joins TRBV20-1 to TRBJ2-7; D not certain. In germline, CDR1 is DFQATT, CDR2 SNEGSKA (reference sequence). V lost 1 base, J lost 0 bases, and 7 bases lay in between. The CDR3 consists of 13 residues.

The rearrangement joins TRBV4-1 to TRBJ2-3; 10 nucleotides agree with TRBD1. CDR3 size: 16 residues. With V trimmed by 1 base and J by 3 bases, 4 bases remained unmatched. From germline, CDR1 is MGHRA and CDR2 YSYEKL. In nucleotides, the CDR3 is TGCGCCAGCAGCCAAGGGGACAGGGGCGGGACAGATACGCAGTATTTT. Protein: CASSQGDRGGTDTQYF.

The chain joins TRBV29-1 to TRBJ2-7; D not resolved. Trimming stripped 4 bases from V and 4 bases from J, with 14 bases between. Germline CDR1 reads SQVTM; CDR2 reads ANQGSEA. This CDR3 contains 13 residues. CDR3 amino acids: CSVVADFRYEQYF. DNA of the CDR3: TGCAGCGTTGTAGCCGACTTCAGGTACGAGCAGTACTTC.

A word on this clonotype: Compared with germline, one end of the junction differs, possibly owing to a read error. CDR3 DNA sequence: TGTGCCAGCAGCCCGGGCCACCCAGGCCTTTCCTACAATGAGCAGTTCTTT. Translating it yields CASSPGHPGLSYNEQFF. This chain joins TRBV7-3 and TRBJ2-1, with D uncertain. The CDR3 is 17 amino acids. Germline V lookup: CDR1 SGHTA, CDR2 FQGTGA.

This clonotype showed up just a few times. The chain links TRBV24-1 to TRBJ2-3, with a possible D match to TRBD2 (6 bases). Germline CDR1 and CDR2: KGHDR and SFDVKD. The V gene lost 1 base and the J gene lost 9 bases, with 7 bases spanning the gap. The CDR3 extends over 12 amino acids. As DNA, the CDR3 is TGTGCCACCAGTGATTTCCGGGGGACGCAGTATTTT. Translating gives CATSDFRGTQYF.

This clonotype was counted between two and nine times. This sequence joins TRBV12-3 or TRBV12-4 and TRBJ2-5; D is unresolved. The assigned J gene may be wrong: the sequence end matches TRBJ2-7 better. The CDR3 is 13 amino acids. The CDR3 DNA follows: TGTGCCAGCAGCTATGGGCGGCTTCCCGAGCAGTACTTC. It codes for CASSYGRLPEQYF.

The chain recombines TRBV29-1 with TRBJ1-1; a possible D gene is TRBD1 (5 bases). The CDR3 length is 10 residues. Trimming stripped 2 bases from V and 11 bases from J, with 9 bases between. CDR1 is SQVTM and CDR2 is ANQGSEA in the germline V gene. The CDR3 loop reads CSVEQGPAFF. CDR3 DNA: TGCAGCGTTGAACAGGGACCGGCTTTCTTT.

The chain joins TRBV27 to TRBJ1-6; the D is unclear. Trimming left V 5 bases short and J 6 bases short, with 17 bases between. Germline CDR1 reads MNHEY; CDR2 reads SMNVEV (reference sequence). The CDR3 loop spans 16 amino acids. The CDR3, as DNA: TGTGCCAGCAGTAATATTCCCCCCGTGGCTAATTCACCCCTCCACTTT. Translation: CASSNIPPVANSPLHF.

The J gene is TRBJ2-7, the V gene TRBV29-1; no definite D call. Germline V gene lookup returns CDR1 SQVTM and CDR2 ANQGSEA. This CDR3 spans 12 amino acids. V was clipped by 1 base and J by 6 bases, with 10 bases between them. CDR3 nucleotides: TGCAGCGTTGAAGTGACTTTTCGCGAGCAGTACTTC. Translating gives CSVEVTFREQYF.

CDR3 loop: CASSPDRQIQPQHF. The CDR3 DNA reads as TGTGCCAGCAGTCCGGACAGGCAGATTCAGCCCCAGCATTTT. The chain recombines TRBV6-5 with TRBJ1-5; 7 bases align to TRBD1. V shed 5 bases and J 6 bases; nucleotides not matched to a gene: 7. The CDR3 contains 14 residues. The germline V gene encodes CDR1 MNHEY and CDR2 SVGAGI.

There are a few counts of this clonotype. The rearrangement uses TRBV5-1 and TRBJ2-4, with TRBD1 as a possible D gene (6 bases). This CDR3 spans 14 amino acids. The ends were cut back, 2 bases at V and 2 bases at J, with 8 bases in the middle. The V gene's germline CDR1 is SGHRS and CDR2 YFSETQ. The CDR3, as DNA: TGCGCCAGCAGCTTCGACAGGACCAAAAACATTCAGTACTTC. Translation gives CASSFDRTKNIQYF.

This clonotype was seen a single time. The V gene is TRBV7-9, the J gene TRBJ1-4; the match to TRBD1 covers 9 bases. After removal of 11 bases from V and 3 bases from J, the junction contained 7 bases not matched to a gene. This CDR3 spans 14 amino acids. Germline V CDR1 and CDR2: SEHNR, FQNEAQ (reference sequence). This CDR3 reads CACNWTGANEKLFF. The CDR3 DNA follows: TGTGCCTGCAACTGGACAGGGGCTAATGAAAAACTGTTTTTT.

This chain links TRBV11-2 with TRBJ2-1; possibly TRBD1 or TRBD2 for D (5 bases each). Deletions cut 5 bases from V and 10 bases from J, with 18 bases between. The CDR3 consists of 14 residues. Germline values: CDR1 SGHAT, CDR2 FQNNGV. The CDR3 DNA sequence: TGTGCCAGCAGCCCGATTTGGGGGATCGGGGAGCAGTTCTTC. Translated, it gives CASSPIWGIGEQFF.

This clonotype was seen just once. V and J are TRBV5-1 and TRBJ2-1, with a weak D call TRBD1 (6 bases). Trimming took off 0 bases at V and 2 bases at J, with 15 bases between the two ends. Germline assignment: CDR1 SGHRS and CDR2 YFSETQ. This CDR3 is built from 17 residues. The CDR3, as DNA: TGCGCCAGCAGCTTGGGGGTGCGGACAGTACCCTACAATGAGCAGTTCTTC. Translation gives CASSLGVRTVPYNEQFF.

J is TRBJ2-5 and V is TRBV29-1, with D maybe TRBD1 (6 bases). The CDR3 is made up of 12 amino acids. V lost 4 bases, J lost 5 bases, and 11 bases lay in between. Per germline, CDR1 SQVTM and CDR2 ANQGSEA. The CDR3 region has the DNA TGCAGCGTTGTAACCCAGGGGGAGACCCAGTACTTC. Residues: CSVVTQGETQYF.

The chain has TRBV20-1 and TRBJ2-5; D is ambiguous. Germline values: CDR1 DFQATT, CDR2 SNEGSKA (reference sequence). The germline V and J ends were trimmed by 1 base and 2 bases, with 8 bases remaining between them. The CDR3 has 13 amino acids. CDR3 DNA sequence: TGCAGTGCTAGAGTTGATACTCAAGAGACCCAGTACTTC. It codes for CSARVDTQETQYF.

This clonotype turned up a few times. The J gene is TRBJ2-7, the V gene TRBV7-6, with 7 bases lining up with TRBD1. The germline CDR1 and CDR2 sequences are SGHVS and FNYEAQ. This CDR3 spans 18 amino acids. Unmatched junction bases numbered 16, after V lost 5 bases and J lost 0 bases. The CDR3 reads CASSPGTANPVNSYEQYF. CDR3 DNA sequence: TGTGCCAGCAGCCCCGGGACAGCGAACCCCGTAAACTCCTACGAGCAGTACTTC. Together with reference TRBV7-6 and TRBJ2-7, the CDR3 gives the full variable domain: GAGVSQSPRYKVTKRGQDVALRCDPISGHVSLYWYRQALGQGPEFLTYFNYEAQQDKSGLPNDRFSAERPEGSISTLTIQRTEQRDSAMYRCASSPGTANPVNSYEQYFGPGTRLTVT.

This clonotype was observed at least ten times. The chain combines TRBV29-1 with TRBJ2-6, with D uncertain. Germline V gives CDR1 SQVTM, CDR2 ANQGSEA. CDR3 length: 15 amino acids. Deletions cut 4 bases from V and 0 bases from J, with 10 bases between. This CDR3 is CSVGASSSGANVLTF. Here the CDR3 DNA reads TGCAGCGTTGGCGCCAGCAGCTCTGGGGCCAACGTCCTGACTTTC.

This clonotype appeared a single time. CDR3 bases: TGCGCCAGCAGCAGTCCGGGACTAGCGGGAAAATTTTCCGAGCAGTACTTC. This codes for CASSSPGLAGKFSEQYF. The chain couples TRBV4-1 to TRBJ2-5, with 13 bases matching TRBD2. The end of the DNA is better explained by TRBJ2-7, so the J call may be wrong. CDR1 is MGHRA, CDR2 YSYEKL, per germline. The CDR3 is made up of 17 amino acids.

This clonotype appeared a few times. V and J are TRBV12-3 or TRBV12-4 and TRBJ2-1; TRBD2 agrees at 12 bases. The J segment lost 7 bases and the V segment lost 10 bases, leaving 11 bases of the junction unmatched. CDR3 size: 15 residues. CDR3 loop: CANGLAGTPGNEQFF. CDR3 sequence (DNA): TGTGCCAATGGACTAGCGGGGACCCCGGGAAATGAGCAGTTCTTC.

This sequence joins TRBV11-2 and TRBJ2-1; the match to TRBD1 covers 7 bases. Looked up from germline, CDR1 is SGHAT and CDR2 is FQNNGV. The CDR3 is 14 residues long. V lost 0 bases, J lost 8 bases, and 4 bases stayed unmatched. For the CDR3, the DNA is TGTGCCAGCAGCTTAGAGACAGGGATCCATGAGCAGTTCTTC. This sequence encodes CASSLETGIHEQFF. Complete variable domain (other parts from reference TRBV11-2 and TRBJ2-1): EAGVAQSPRYKIIEKRQSVAFWCNPISGHATLYWYQQILGQGPKLLIQFQNNGVVDDSQLPKDRFSAERLKGVDSTLKIQPAKLEDSAVYLCASSLETGIHEQFFGPGTRLTVL.

The V gene is TRBV20-1, the J gene TRBJ2-7; a weak D match, TRBD2 (5 bases). CDR1 and CDR2 from the germline V gene are DFQATT and SNEGSKA (reference sequence). The V and J ends lost 6 bases and 1 base respectively, with 25 bases between them. The CDR3 contains 17 residues. CDR3 protein: CSASLVAQQALSYEQYF. Written as DNA, the CDR3 is TGCAGTGCCAGCTTGGTAGCGCAACAAGCGCTATCCTACGAGCAGTACTTC.

There are a few counts of this clonotype. This chain joins TRBV29-1 and TRBJ2-7; a possible D gene is TRBD2 (5 bases). This CDR3 region has 13 residues. The V gene lost 0 bases and the J gene lost 5 bases, with 11 bases spanning the gap. Germline values: CDR1 SQVTM, CDR2 ANQGSEA. The CDR3 here is CSVEELPGNEQYF. In DNA form, the CDR3 reads TGCAGCGTTGAAGAGCTACCGGGAAACGAGCAGTACTTC.